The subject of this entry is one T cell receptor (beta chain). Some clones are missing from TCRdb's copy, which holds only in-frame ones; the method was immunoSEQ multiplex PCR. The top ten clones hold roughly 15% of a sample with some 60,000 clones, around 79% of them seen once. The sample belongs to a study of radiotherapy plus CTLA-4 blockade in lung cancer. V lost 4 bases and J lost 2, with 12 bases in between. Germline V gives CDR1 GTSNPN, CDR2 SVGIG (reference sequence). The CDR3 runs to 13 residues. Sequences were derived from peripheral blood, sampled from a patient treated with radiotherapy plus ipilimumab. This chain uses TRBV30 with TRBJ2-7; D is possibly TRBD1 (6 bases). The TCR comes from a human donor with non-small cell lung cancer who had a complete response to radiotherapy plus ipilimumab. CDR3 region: CAWTREGAYEQYF. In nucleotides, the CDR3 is TGTGCCTGGACGCGTGAGGGGGCCTACGAGCAGTACTTC.